Listed below are T cell receptor beta chains from one sample, sequenced in a study of beta chain features in type 1 diabetes. Libraries were prepared by immunoSEQ multiplex PCR; TCRdb keeps only in-frame clonotypes and omits some of them. The sample contains some 220,000 clones, around 9.9% of which appear only once. Sequenced sample: central memory CD4+ T cells from blood. The receptors shown here come from a man aged 18-30 years in good health. CDR3s include the opening cysteine and the closing phenylalanine or tryptophan. D genes are given only for firm matches. Clone size, where shown, is once, few, many, or a class for clones that have expanded.

d_gene	v_gene	j_gene	abundance	CDR3nt	CDR3aa
.	TRBV7-9	TRBJ2-1	.	TGTGCCAGCAGCTTAGCCAACGAGCAGTTCTTC	CASSLANEQFF
.	TRBV30	TRBJ1-1	few	TGTGCCTGGAGCGAAGACGAAGCTTTCTTT	CAWSEDEAFF
.	TRBV7-3	TRBJ2-7	many	TGTGCCAGCAGCTGGGACTCCGAAGCCGAGCAGTACTTC	CASSWDSEAEQYF
.	TRBV9	TRBJ2-1	.	TGTGCCAGCGGGCTAGCGACCTACAATGAGCAGTTCTTC	CASGLATYNEQFF
TRBD1	TRBV23-1	TRBJ1-2	few	TGCGCCAGCCTCGGGAAGGGGGCTGGAAGTGGCTACACCTTC	CASLGKGAGSGYTF
.	TRBV7-2	TRBJ2-2	few	TGTGCCAGCAGCAACGTGGGGGAGCTGTTTTTT	CASSNVGELFF
.	TRBV6-5	TRBJ2-1	many	TGTGCCAGCAGTATACAGTGGGGAAACAATGAGCAGTTCTTC	CASSIQWGNNEQFF
.	TRBV7-9	TRBJ2-5	few	TGTGCCAGCAGCCAACATGCCGGTCAAACAGAGACCCAGTACTTC	CASSQHAGQTETQYF
TRBD1	TRBV5-1	TRBJ2-7	.	TGCGCCAGCAGCCTAGGACAGGATATCTACGAGCAGTACTTC	CASSLGQDIYEQYF
.	TRBV28	TRBJ1-2	.	TGTGCCAGCAGCCTCCTTCCCGACGGGTATGGCTACACCTTC	CASSLLPDGYGYTF
.	TRBV7-9	TRBJ2-1	.	TGTGCCAGCAGCTCGTTGATCAATGAGCAGTTCTTC	CASSSLINEQFF
.	TRBV9	TRBJ2-5	.	TGTGCCAGCAGCGTAGAGGGACGGCGCCTGGGGACCCAGTACTTC	CASSVEGRRLGTQYF
.	TRBV6-1	TRBJ1-2	.	TGTGCCACCAGAAGTACAGGCAACTATGGCTACACCTTC	CATRSTGNYGYTF
TRBD1	TRBV29-1	TRBJ1-4	few	TGCAGCGTGCCAACGGACAGGGGGCAGGGTGAAAAACTGTTTTTT	CSVPTDRGQGEKLFF
.	TRBV25-1	TRBJ2-7	few	TGTGCCAGCAGTGAAACAGGGAGTCCCTACGAGCAGTACTTC	CASSETGSPYEQYF